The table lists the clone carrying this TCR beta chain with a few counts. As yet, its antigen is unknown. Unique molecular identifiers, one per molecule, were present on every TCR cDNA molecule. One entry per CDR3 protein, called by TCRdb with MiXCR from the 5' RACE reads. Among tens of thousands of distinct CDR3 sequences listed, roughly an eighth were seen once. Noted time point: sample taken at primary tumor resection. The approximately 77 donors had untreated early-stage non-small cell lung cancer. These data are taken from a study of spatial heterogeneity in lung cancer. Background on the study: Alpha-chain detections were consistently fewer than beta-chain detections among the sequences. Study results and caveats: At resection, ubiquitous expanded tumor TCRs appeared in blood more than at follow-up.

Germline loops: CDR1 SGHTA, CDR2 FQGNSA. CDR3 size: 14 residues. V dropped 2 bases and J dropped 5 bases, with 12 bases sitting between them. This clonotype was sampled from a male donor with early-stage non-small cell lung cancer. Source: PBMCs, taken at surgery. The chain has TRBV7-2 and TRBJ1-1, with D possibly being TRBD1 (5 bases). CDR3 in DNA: TGTGCCAGCAGCTTAAACAGCGCAGGGACTGAAGCTTTCTTT. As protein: CASSLNSAGTEAFF.